This TCR beta chain originates from a study of blood T cells in healthy people across ages. With a J-beta primer mix and a sample-barcoded 5' primer, a second PCR ran roughly 6 to 11 cycles. TCRdb reprocessed the 5' RACE reads via MiXCR and lists one record per CDR3 protein. The sample records about 1.4 million distinct CDR3 sequences, approximately 59% being singletons. This clonotype has a handful of counts. V lost 2 bases, J lost 3 bases, and 4 bases stayed unmatched. In germline, CDR1 is DFQATT, CDR2 SNEGSKA (reference sequence). The CDR3 totals 13 residues. Material for sequencing was blood. The chain joins TRBV20-1 to TRBJ2-7; 7 nucleotides agree with TRBD2. This TCR came from a man between 18 and 29 years old in good health. The CDR3 spells CSARSGKDYEQYF. The CDR3 coding sequence is TGCAGTGCTAGAAGCGGGAAAGACTACGAGCAGTACTTC.